This T cell receptor beta chain was captured in a study of T cell responses to AZD1222 COVID-19 vaccine. Trimming removed 3 bases from V and 4 bases from J, with 13 bases in between. The CDR3 sequence is 13 residues long. The germline gives CDR1 GTSNPN, CDR2 SVGIG (reference sequence). Worth noting for this clone: Its antigen is unknown.

Here immunoSEQ multiplex PCR was the method, and the copy in TCRdb shows in-frame clones only, minus some. The sample yields 100,000 to 150,000 clones, more than 80% seen once. General study points: The study reported that nearly half of spike-specific TCRs target unmutated variant regions. Just a handful of AZD1222 recipients tested seropositive at baseline. The donors showed a predominance of white British ancestry and of females, with possible underestimation of clonal diversity. Following two doses of AZD1222, Spike-specific TCR breadth and depth rose.

This receptor was identified in an adult who received the AZD1222 COVID-19 vaccine. The specimen was peripheral blood, collected 28 days after the second AZD1222 dose. The V call is TRBV30, the J call TRBJ2-7; D unclear. The CDR3 sequence: CAWRPTILYEQYF. DNA for the CDR3: TGTGCCTGGAGACCAACTATCCTATACGAGCAGTACTTC.